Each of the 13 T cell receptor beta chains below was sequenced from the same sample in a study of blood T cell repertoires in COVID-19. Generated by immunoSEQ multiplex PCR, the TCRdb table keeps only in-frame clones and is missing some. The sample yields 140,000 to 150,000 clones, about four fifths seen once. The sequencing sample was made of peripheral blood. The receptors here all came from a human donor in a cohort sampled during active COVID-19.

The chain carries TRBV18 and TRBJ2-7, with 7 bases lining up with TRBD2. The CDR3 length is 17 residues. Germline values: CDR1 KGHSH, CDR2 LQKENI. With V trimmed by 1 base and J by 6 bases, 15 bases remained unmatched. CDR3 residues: CASSPRRGETASGEQYF. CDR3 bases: TGTGCCAGCTCACCACGCCGGGGGGAGACAGCGTCAGGCGAGCAGTACTTC. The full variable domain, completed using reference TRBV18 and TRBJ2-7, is NAGVMQNPRHLVRRRGQEARLRCSPMKGHSHVYWYRQLPEEGLKFMVYLQKENIIDESGMPKERFSAEFPKEGPSILRIQQVVRGDSAAYFCASSPRRGETASGEQYFGPGTRLTVT.

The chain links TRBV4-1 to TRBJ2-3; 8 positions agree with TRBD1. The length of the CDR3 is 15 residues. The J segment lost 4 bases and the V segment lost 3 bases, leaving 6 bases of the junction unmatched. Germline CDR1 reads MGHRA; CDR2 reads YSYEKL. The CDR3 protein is CASSQPDRAADTQYF. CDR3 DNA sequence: TGCGCCAGCAGCCAGCCGGACAGGGCCGCAGATACGCAGTATTTT.

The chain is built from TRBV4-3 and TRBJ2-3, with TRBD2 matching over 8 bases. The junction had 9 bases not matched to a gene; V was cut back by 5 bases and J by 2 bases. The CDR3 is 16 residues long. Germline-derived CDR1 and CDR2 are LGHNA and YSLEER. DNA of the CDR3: TGCGCCAGCAGCTCCCGGGGACTAGAGCTCACAGATACGCAGTATTTT. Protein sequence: CASSSRGLELTDTQYF.

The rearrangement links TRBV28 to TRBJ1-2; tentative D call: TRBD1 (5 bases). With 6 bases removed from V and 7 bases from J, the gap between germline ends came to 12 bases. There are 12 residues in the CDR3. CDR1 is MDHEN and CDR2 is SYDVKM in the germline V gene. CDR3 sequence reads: CASRVDSFGYTF. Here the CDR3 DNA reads TGTGCCAGCAGAGTTGACAGTTTTGGCTACACCTTC.

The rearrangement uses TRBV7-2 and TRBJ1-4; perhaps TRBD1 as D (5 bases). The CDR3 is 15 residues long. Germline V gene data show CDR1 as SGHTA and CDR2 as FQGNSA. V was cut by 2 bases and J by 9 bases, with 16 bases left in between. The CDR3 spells CASSLSQGGHQKLFF. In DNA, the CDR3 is TGTGCCAGCAGCTTATCCCAGGGAGGGCATCAAAAACTGTTTTTT.

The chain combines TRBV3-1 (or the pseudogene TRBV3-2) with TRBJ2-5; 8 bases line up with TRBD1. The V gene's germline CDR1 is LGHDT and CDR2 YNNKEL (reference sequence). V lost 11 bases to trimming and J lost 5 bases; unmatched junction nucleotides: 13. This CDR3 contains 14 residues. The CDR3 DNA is TGTGCCTGCACAAGGACAGGGAGGATGGAGACCCAGTACTTC. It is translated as CACTRTGRMETQYF.

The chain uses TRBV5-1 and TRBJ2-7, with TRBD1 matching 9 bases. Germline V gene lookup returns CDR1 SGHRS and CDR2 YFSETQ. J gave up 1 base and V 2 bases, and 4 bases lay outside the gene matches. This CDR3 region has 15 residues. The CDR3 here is CASSLPGQGSYEQYF. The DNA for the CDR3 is TGCGCCAGCAGCTTACCGGGACAGGGATCCTACGAGCAGTACTTC.

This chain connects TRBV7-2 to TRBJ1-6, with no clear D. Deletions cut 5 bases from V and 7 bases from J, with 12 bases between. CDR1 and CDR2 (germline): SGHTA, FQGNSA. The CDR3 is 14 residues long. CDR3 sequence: CASSAFMSNSPLHF. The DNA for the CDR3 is TGTGCCAGCAGCGCCTTCATGAGCAATTCACCCCTCCACTTT. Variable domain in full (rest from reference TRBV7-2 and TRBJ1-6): GAGVSQSPSNKVTEKGKDVELRCDPISGHTALYWYRQSLGQGLEFLIYFQGNSAPDKSGLPSDRFSAERTGGSVSTLTIQRTQQEDSAVYLCASSAFMSNSPLHFGNGTRLTVT.

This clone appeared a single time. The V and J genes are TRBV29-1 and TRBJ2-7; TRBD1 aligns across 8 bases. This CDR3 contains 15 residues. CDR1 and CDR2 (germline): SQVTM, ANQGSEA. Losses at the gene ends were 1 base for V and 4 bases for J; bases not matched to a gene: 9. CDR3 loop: CSVEARDRSTYEQYF. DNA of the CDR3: TGCAGCGTTGAAGCCCGGGACAGGTCTACTTACGAGCAGTACTTC.

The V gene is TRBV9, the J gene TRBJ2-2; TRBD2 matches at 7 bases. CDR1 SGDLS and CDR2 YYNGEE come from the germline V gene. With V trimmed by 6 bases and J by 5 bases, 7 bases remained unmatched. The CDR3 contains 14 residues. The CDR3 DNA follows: TGTGCCAGCAAGCCCGGGGGAGGGACCGGGGAGCTGTTTTTT. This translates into CASKPGGGTGELFF. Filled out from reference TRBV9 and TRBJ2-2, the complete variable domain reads DSGVTQTPKHLITATGQRVTLRCSPRSGDLSVYWYQQSLDQGLQFLIQYYNGEERAKGNILERFSAQQFPDLHSELNLSSLELGDSALYFCASKPGGGTGELFFGEGSRLTVL.

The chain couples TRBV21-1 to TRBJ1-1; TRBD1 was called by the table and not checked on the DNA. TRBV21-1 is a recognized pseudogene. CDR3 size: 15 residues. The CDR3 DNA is TGTGCCAGCAGGCGGGACAGGGGGCCTTACACTGAAGCTTTCTTT. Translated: CASRRDRGPYTEAFF.

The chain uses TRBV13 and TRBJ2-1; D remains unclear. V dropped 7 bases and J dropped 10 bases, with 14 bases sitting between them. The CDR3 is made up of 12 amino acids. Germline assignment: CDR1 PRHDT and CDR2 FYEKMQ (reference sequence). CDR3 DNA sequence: TGTGCCAGCACCCAGGCCCGTAACGAGCAGTTCTTC. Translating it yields CASTQARNEQFF.

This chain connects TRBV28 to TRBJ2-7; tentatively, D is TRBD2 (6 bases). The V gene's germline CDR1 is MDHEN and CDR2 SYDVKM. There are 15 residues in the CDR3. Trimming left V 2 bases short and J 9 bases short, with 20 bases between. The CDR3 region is CASSLGDSRYGGQYF. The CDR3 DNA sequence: TGTGCCAGCAGTTTAGGGGACTCCCGCTACGGGGGGCAGTACTTC.